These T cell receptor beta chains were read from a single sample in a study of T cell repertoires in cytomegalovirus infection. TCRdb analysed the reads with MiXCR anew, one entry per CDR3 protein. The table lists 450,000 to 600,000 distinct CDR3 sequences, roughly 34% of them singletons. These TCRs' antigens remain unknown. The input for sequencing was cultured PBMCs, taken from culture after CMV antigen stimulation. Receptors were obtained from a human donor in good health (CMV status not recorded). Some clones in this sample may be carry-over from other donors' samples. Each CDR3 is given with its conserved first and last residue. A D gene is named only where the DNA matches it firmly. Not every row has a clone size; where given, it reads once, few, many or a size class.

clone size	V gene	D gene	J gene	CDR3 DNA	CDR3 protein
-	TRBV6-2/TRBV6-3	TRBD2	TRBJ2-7	TGTGCCAGCAGTACTCCAACTAGCGGGAGTCCCCACGAGCAGTACTTC	CASSTPTSGSPHEQYF
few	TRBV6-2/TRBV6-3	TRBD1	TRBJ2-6	TGTGCCAGCAGTTCAAACAGACAGGGTGGTGGGGCCAACGTCCTGACTTTC	CASSSNRQGGGANVLTF
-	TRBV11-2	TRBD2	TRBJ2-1	TGTGCCAGCAGCTCAAGAACTAGCGGACCGAGGAATGAGCAGTTCTTC	CASSSRTSGPRNEQFF
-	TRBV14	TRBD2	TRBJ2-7	TGTGCCAGCAGCCAAGGGACTAGCGGGAGTGTCGAGCAGTACTTC	CASSQGTSGSVEQYF
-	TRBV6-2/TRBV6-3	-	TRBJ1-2	TGTGCCAGCAGTTGGAAATATGGCTACACCTTC	CASSWKYGYTF
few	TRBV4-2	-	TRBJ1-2	TGTGCCAGCAGCTCCCCCCGGGGTCAGAGCCGTAGCGGCTACACCTTC	CASSSPRGQSRSGYTF
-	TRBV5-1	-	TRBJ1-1	TGCGCCAGCAGCTGGGGATCGGGACTGAACACTGAAGCTTTCTTT	CASSWGSGLNTEAFF
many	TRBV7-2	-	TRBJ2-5	TGTGCCAGCAGCCCCACCCGGATCCAAGAGACCCAGTACTTC	CASSPTRIQETQYF
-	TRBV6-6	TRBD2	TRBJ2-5	TGTGCCAGCAGTACGGGGGGGCAATCGGAGACCCAGTACTTC	CASSTGGQSETQYF
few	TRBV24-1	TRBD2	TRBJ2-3	TGTGCCACCAGTGATTTTGGACTAGCGGGGTACACAGATACGCAGTATTTT	CATSDFGLAGYTDTQYF
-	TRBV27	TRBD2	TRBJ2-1	TGTGCCAGCAGTTTAATTGGCGGGAGTGCAAATGAGCAGTTCTTC	CASSLIGGSANEQFF
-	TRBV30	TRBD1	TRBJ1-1	TGTGCCTGGAGTGTACGAGACAGGGGGCACGCTTTCTTT	CAWSVRDRGHAFF
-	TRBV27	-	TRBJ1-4	TGTGCCAGCAGTTTCTATCCGTCAGGGGCTAATGAAAAACTGTTTTTT	CASSFYPSGANEKLFF
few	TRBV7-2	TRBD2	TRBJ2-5	TGTGCCAGCAGCTTAGTTGTCGGGGGGTGGGAGACCCAGTACTTC	CASSLVVGGWETQYF